The sequence of this TCR beta chain was determined in a study of cytomegalovirus exposure and HLA in healthy donors. General study results and limits: Cytomegalovirus association was assigned to about 150 TCR beta chains. Subsequent analysis found a tendency for first-cohort TCR clusters to co-occur within the 120 or so validation repertoires.

Germline V lookup: CDR1 SGHNT, CDR2 YENEEA. V shed 5 bases, J shed 1 base, and the junction held 6 bases outside the gene matches. The CDR3 runs to 16 residues. As concerns this clone: The antigen is undetermined.

The table came from immunoSEQ multiplex PCR; TCRdb's copy has only in-frame clones and leaves some out. The repertoire holds around 73,000 clones, with about 90% as singletons. Material for sequencing was PBMCs. This sequence was found in a woman aged 18-29 years in good health and CMV-seropositive. The J gene is TRBJ2-2, the V gene TRBV11-3; TRBD1 agrees at 8 bases. CDR3 DNA sequence: TGTGCCAGCAGCACAGGACAGGGCCTGAACACCGGGGAGCTGTTTTTT. Encoded protein: CASSTGQGLNTGELFF.